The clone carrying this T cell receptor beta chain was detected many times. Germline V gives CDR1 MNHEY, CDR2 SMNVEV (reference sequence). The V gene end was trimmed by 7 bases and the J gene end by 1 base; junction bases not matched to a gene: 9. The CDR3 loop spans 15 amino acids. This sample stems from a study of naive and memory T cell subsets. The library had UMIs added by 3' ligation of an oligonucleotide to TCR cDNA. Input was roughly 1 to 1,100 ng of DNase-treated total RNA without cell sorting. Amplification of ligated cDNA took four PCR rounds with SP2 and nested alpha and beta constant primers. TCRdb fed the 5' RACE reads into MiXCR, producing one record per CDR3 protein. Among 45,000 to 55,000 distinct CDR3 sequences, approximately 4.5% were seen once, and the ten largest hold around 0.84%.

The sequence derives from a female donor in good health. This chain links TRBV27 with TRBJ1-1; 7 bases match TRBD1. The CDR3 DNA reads TGTGCCAGCACCAATCGGGACAGAAAGAACACTGAAGCTTTCTTT. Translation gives CASTNRDRKNTEAFF.